The 27 T cell receptor beta chains below all came from one sample that was sequenced in a study of T cell responses to AZD1222 COVID-19 vaccine. Profiling relied on immunoSEQ multiplex PCR, and the TCRdb table lists in-frame clones only, not all of them. The table records around 150,000 clones, 94% of them present only once. Sequencing used peripheral blood, obtained on day 0 of AZD1222 vaccination. All receptors come from an adult in good health.

V and J are TRBV21-1 and TRBJ2-7. TRBV21-1 is a recognized pseudogene. The length of the CDR3 is 19 residues. CDR3 residues: CASSIWPRQLGSFPYEQYV. The CDR3 coding sequence is TGTGCCAGCAGCATCTGGCCCCGGCAGTTAGGGTCGTTCCCCTACGAGCAGTACGTC.

The chain links TRBV6-5 to TRBJ1-1, with 8 bases matching TRBD1. Germline CDR1 is MNHEY and CDR2 is SVGAGI. The CDR3 sequence is 12 residues long. V lost 9 bases, J lost 1 base, and 1 base stayed unmatched. The CDR3 sequence: CASDRGNTEAFF. CDR3 DNA sequence: TGTGCCAGTGACAGGGGGAACACTGAAGCTTTCTTT.

This chain uses TRBV18 with TRBJ1-6; 9 bases agree with TRBD1. J gave up 7 bases and V 6 bases, and 16 bases lay outside the gene matches. Per the germline V gene, CDR1 is KGHSH and CDR2 is LQKENI. The CDR3 covers 18 residues. CDR3 DNA sequence: TGTGCCAGCTCCCGGACAGGGGCAGCCGGTGGAGCCAATTCACCCCTCCACTTT. Translating gives CASSRTGAAGGANSPLHF.

The rearrangement uses TRBV18 and TRBJ1-5; tentative D call: TRBD1 (5 bases). Germline V CDR1 and CDR2: KGHSH, LQKENI. The CDR3 has 15 amino acids. Trimming pared 0 bases from V and 4 bases from J, leaving 10 bases between. The CDR3 reads CASSPPSGGNQPQHF. The DNA for the CDR3 is TGTGCCAGCTCACCACCGTCTGGGGGAAATCAGCCCCAGCATTTT. The full variable domain, with the rest looked up from reference TRBV18 and TRBJ1-5, is NAGVMQNPRHLVRRRGQEARLRCSPMKGHSHVYWYRQLPEEGLKFMVYLQKENIIDESGMPKERFSAEFPKEGPSILRIQQVVRGDSAAYFCASSPPSGGNQPQHFGDGTRLSIL.

The J gene is TRBJ1-2, the V gene TRBV25-1; perhaps TRBD1 as D (5 bases). The V end was cut by 2 bases, the J end by 8 bases, with 12 bases between. The CDR3 is made up of 13 amino acids. Germline V gene lookup returns CDR1 MGHDK and CDR2 SYGVNS. The CDR3 DNA sequence: TGTGCCAGCAGTGAAGGAGGGACCCACGGCTACACCTTC. Amino acid sequence: CASSEGGTHGYTF.

This chain uses TRBV7-9 with TRBJ1-2; no definite D call. CDR1 SEHNR and CDR2 FQNEAQ come from the germline V gene (reference sequence). The ends were cut back, 5 bases at V and 8 bases at J, with 21 bases in the middle. This CDR3 region has 15 residues. The CDR3 reads CASSPRPTNSQGYTF. CDR3 nucleotides: TGTGCCAGCAGCCCTAGGCCCACTAACTCACAAGGCTACACCTTC.

The rearrangement links TRBV5-1 to TRBJ2-1; TRBD2 agrees at 12 bases. The CDR3 covers 17 residues. The germline V gene has CDR1 SGHRS and CDR2 YFSETQ. V lost 0 bases, J lost 4 bases, and 5 bases stayed unmatched. CDR3 DNA: TGCGCCAGCAGCTTGGGGCTAGCGGGAGGGAGATACAATGAGCAGTTCTTC. It specifies CASSLGLAGGRYNEQFF.

The genes are TRBV18 and TRBJ1-2; 7 bases map to TRBD1. V lost 6 bases and J lost 0; bases outside the gene matches: 13. This CDR3 region has 17 residues. Germline loops: CDR1 KGHSH, CDR2 LQKENI. The CDR3: CASSSTTGLETNYGYTF. In DNA, the CDR3 is TGTGCCAGCTCGTCGACGACAGGGTTGGAGACTAACTATGGCTACACCTTC.

This rearrangement joins TRBV19 to TRBJ1-4, with D possibly matching TRBD1 (5 bases). Germline V gene sequence: CDR1 LNHDA, CDR2 SQIVND (reference sequence). The CDR3 is 15 residues long. Trimming shortened V by 6 bases and J by 8 bases, and 19 bases separated the two germline ends. The CDR3 DNA reads TGTGCCAGTAGAACCCCAGGGAGGGGACGAGAAAAACTGTTTTTT. Translation: CASRTPGRGREKLFF.

A single count supports this clone. J is TRBJ2-1 and V is TRBV18; 8 nucleotides agree with TRBD2. V dropped 5 bases and J dropped 12; count of bases not matched to a gene: 9. This CDR3 is 13 amino acids long. Per the germline V gene, CDR1 is KGHSH and CDR2 is LQKENI. The DNA of the CDR3 is TGTGCCAGCTCAACGGGAGGGGTCAGCGGGCAGTTCTTC. This codes for CASSTGGVSGQFF. The full variable domain, in which reference TRBV18 and TRBJ2-1 provide the parts outside the CDR3, is NAGVMQNPRHLVRRRGQEARLRCSPMKGHSHVYWYRQLPEEGLKFMVYLQKENIIDESGMPKERFSAEFPKEGPSILRIQQVVRGDSAAYFCASSTGGVSGQFFGPGTRLTVL.

The rearrangement uses TRBV7-2 and TRBJ1-6; 8 bases line up with TRBD1. V was clipped by 5 bases and J by 6 bases; unmatched bases: 9. Germline CDR1 is SGHTA and CDR2 is FQGNSA. There are 16 residues in the CDR3. CDR3 nucleotide sequence: TGTGCCAGCAGCATCCAGGGGGCTGTCGTTAATTCACCCCTCCACTTT. Translation gives CASSIQGAVVNSPLHF.

In its sample, this clone was seen once. The rearrangement joins TRBV10-1 to TRBJ2-3; 8 nucleotides line up with TRBD2. V lost 5 bases, J lost 4 bases, and 8 bases stayed unmatched. The CDR3 is 15 residues long. The germline CDR1 and CDR2 sequences are WNHNN and SYGVQD (reference sequence). The CDR3 DNA reads TGCGCCAGCAGTAAGAGCGGGGGAATGGCAGATACGCAGTATTTT. Translated: CASSKSGGMADTQYF.

J is TRBJ1-3 and V is TRBV7-9; D might be TRBD1 (5 bases). Looked up from germline, CDR1 is SEHNR and CDR2 is FQNEAQ (reference sequence). This CDR3 has 14 residues. Trimming stripped 3 bases from V and 4 bases from J, with 10 bases between. The CDR3 reads CASSFQGLGNTIYF. The DNA of the CDR3 is TGTGCCAGCAGCTTTCAGGGTCTAGGAAACACCATATATTTT. The full variable domain, completed using reference TRBV7-9 and TRBJ1-3, is DTGVSQNPRHKITKRGQNVTFRCDPISEHNRLYWYRQTLGQGPEFLTYFQNEAQLEKSRLLSDRFSAERPKGSFSTLEIQRTEQGDSAMYLCASSFQGLGNTIYFGEGSWLTVV.

The V call is TRBV28, the J call TRBJ2-1, with D uncertain. The CDR3 extends over 16 amino acids. V lost 3 bases to trimming and J lost 4 bases, with 16 bases between them. Germline CDR1 reads MDHEN; CDR2 reads SYDVKM. The CDR3 reads CASSFRGPSLYNEQFF. As DNA, the CDR3 is TGTGCCAGCAGTTTTCGAGGCCCTTCCCTGTACAATGAGCAGTTCTTC. Drawing the rest from reference TRBV28 and TRBJ2-1, the complete variable domain is DVKVTQSSRYLVKRTGEKVFLECVQDMDHENMFWYRQDPGLGLRLIYFSYDVKMKEKGDIPEGYSVSREKKERFSLILESASTNQTSMYLCASSFRGPSLYNEQFFGPGTRLTVL.

The V gene is TRBV5-6, the J gene TRBJ2-5; D is undetermined. V lost 1 base and J 2 bases, leaving 6 bases between the germline ends. The germline gives CDR1 SGHDT, CDR2 YYEEEE. The CDR3 is 13 amino acids. The CDR3 loop is CASSLRVQETQYF. Here the CDR3 DNA reads TGTGCCAGCAGCTTGAGAGTTCAAGAGACCCAGTACTTC.

The V and J genes are TRBV6-5 and TRBJ1-5; 8 bases match TRBD1. The J segment lost 4 bases and the V segment lost 0 bases, leaving 2 bases of the junction unmatched. The CDR3 is 15 amino acids. In germline, CDR1 is MNHEY, CDR2 SVGAGI. The CDR3 nucleotides are TGTGCCAGCAGTTACTCGAACAGGGGGAATCAGCCCCAGCATTTT. It encodes CASSYSNRGNQPQHF.

The V call is TRBV19, the J call TRBJ2-3; either TRBD1 or TRBD2 may fit D (6 bases each). Germline V gene lookup returns CDR1 LNHDA and CDR2 SQIVND (reference sequence). Trimming took off 0 bases at V and 6 bases at J, with 10 bases between the two ends. The CDR3 sequence is 14 residues long. CDR3: CASSIDGGPDTQYF. The CDR3 coding sequence is TGTGCCAGTAGTATAGATGGGGGGCCCGATACGCAGTATTTT. Supplemented by reference TRBV19 and TRBJ2-3, the full variable domain reads DGGITQSPKYLFRKEGQNVTLSCEQNLNHDAMYWYRQDPGQGLRLIYYSQIVNDFQKGDIAEGYSVSREKKESFPLTVTSAQKNPTAFYLCASSIDGGPDTQYFGPGTRLTVL.

In its sample, this clone was seen a few times. The rearrangement uses TRBV6-5 and TRBJ2-5; D gene uncertain. The CDR3 is made up of 16 amino acids. Deletions cut 4 bases from V and 2 bases from J, with 17 bases between. CDR1 MNHEY and CDR2 SVGAGI come from the germline V gene. The DNA of the CDR3 is TGTGCCAGCAGTTTACCTATCAAAAGATTACAAGAGACCCAGTACTTC. This sequence encodes CASSLPIKRLQETQYF.

The V call is TRBV3-1 (or the pseudogene TRBV3-2), the J call TRBJ2-5; tentatively, D is TRBD1 or TRBD2 (5 bases each). Trimming left V 4 bases short and J 5 bases short, with 11 bases between. The germline V gene has CDR1 LGHDT and CDR2 YNNKEL (reference sequence). This CDR3 spans 13 amino acids. In DNA, the CDR3 is TGTGCCAGCAGCCCCCGGGACCGGGAGACCCAGTACTTC. Its protein is CASSPRDRETQYF.

The chain employs TRBV7-2 and TRBJ1-2; possibly TRBD1 for D (6 bases). Per the germline V gene, CDR1 is SGHTA and CDR2 is FQGNSA. Trimming cost V 5 bases and J 0 bases, with 13 bases left between them. The CDR3 is 15 residues long. CDR3 in amino acids: CASSAGTTPNYGYTF. In DNA form, the CDR3 reads TGTGCCAGCAGCGCCGGGACAACACCTAACTATGGCTACACCTTC.

The chain has TRBV5-1 and TRBJ2-1, with 7 bases identical to TRBD2. The germline CDR1 and CDR2 sequences are SGHRS and YFSETQ. J gave up 3 bases and V 1 base, and 1 base lay outside the gene matches. The CDR3 has 14 amino acids. The CDR3 region has the DNA TGCGCCAGCAGCTTGCCTAGCGGCTACAATGAGCAGTTCTTC. Amino acid sequence: CASSLPSGYNEQFF.

The chain carries TRBV4-1 and TRBJ2-5; the D is unclear. Germline V lookup: CDR1 MGHRA, CDR2 YSYEKL. CDR3 size: 13 residues. V was clipped by 2 bases and J by 1 base, with 5 bases between them. The CDR3 loop reads CASSQQGQETQYF. CDR3 coding DNA: TGCGCCAGCAGCCAACAAGGCCAAGAGACCCAGTACTTC.

V gene TRBV19 combines with J gene TRBJ1-1; TRBD1 matches 8 bases. Per germline, CDR1 LNHDA and CDR2 SQIVND (reference sequence). With 7 bases clipped from V and 4 bases from J, the junction kept 11 bases outside the gene matches. The CDR3 is made up of 15 amino acids. The CDR3 DNA reads as TGTGCCAGTACCCCAGGCCTTACAGGGGGCACTGAAGCTTTCTTT. It codes for CASTPGLTGGTEAFF. Looking up the rest from reference TRBV19 and TRBJ1-1 gives the full variable domain: DGGITQSPKYLFRKEGQNVTLSCEQNLNHDAMYWYRQDPGQGLRLIYYSQIVNDFQKGDIAEGYSVSREKKESFPLTVTSAQKNPTAFYLCASTPGLTGGTEAFFGQGTRLTVV.

The chain links TRBV2 to TRBJ1-4; a possible D gene is TRBD1 (5 bases). Germline assignment: CDR1 SNHLY and CDR2 FYNNEI. This CDR3 has 14 residues. V was pared by 5 bases and J by 3 bases, with 10 bases between. The CDR3 nucleotides read TGTGCCAGCAGTTTCCGGGGGTCTAATGAAAAACTGTTTTTT. This codes for CASSFRGSNEKLFF.

This chain links TRBV11-2 with TRBJ2-1, with 10 nucleotides matching TRBD1. Germline CDR1 SGHAT, CDR2 FQNNGV. The CDR3 has 17 residues. The V gene end was trimmed by 0 bases and the J gene end by 10 bases; junction bases not matched to a gene: 12. The chain's CDR3 is CASSLDRGTGASKEQFF. The DNA for the CDR3 is TGTGCCAGCAGCTTAGATCGTGGGACAGGGGCTTCAAAAGAGCAGTTCTTC.

The chain is built from TRBV19 and TRBJ2-3, with 7 nucleotides matching TRBD2. Germline CDR1 LNHDA, CDR2 SQIVND (reference sequence). V shed 4 bases, J shed 3 bases, and the junction held 10 bases outside the gene matches. The CDR3 loop spans 16 amino acids. Written as DNA, the CDR3 is TGTGCCAGTAGTACCGGGACTACCTCGAGTACAGATACGCAGTATTTT. Its protein is CASSTGTTSSTDTQYF.

V gene TRBV5-5 combines with J gene TRBJ1-1; TRBD1 is a possible D gene (6 bases). This CDR3 has 15 residues. Trimming stripped 3 bases from V and 6 bases from J, with 18 bases between. The V gene's germline CDR1 is SGHKS and CDR2 YYEKEE (reference sequence). The CDR3 sequence: CASSYTLGDNAEAFF. In DNA, the CDR3 is TGTGCCAGCAGCTATACACTTGGGGACAATGCTGAAGCTTTCTTT. The full variable domain, completed using reference TRBV5-5 and TRBJ1-1, is DAGVTQSPTHLIKTRGQQVTLRCSPISGHKSVSWYQQVLGQGPQFIFQYYEKEERGRGNFPDRFSARQFPNYSSELNVNALLLGDSALYLCASSYTLGDNAEAFFGQGTRLTVV.